The next 8 T cell receptor beta chains were all read from a single sample in a study of siplizumab effects on memory and regulatory T cells. Assay used: immunoSEQ multiplex PCR; TCRdb lists only in-frame clones, some missing. The sample shows some 88,000 clones, more than 80% of them seen only once. Sequenced input: CD4+ T cells sorted from blood. The source is a human donor in good health.

CDR3 sequence: CASSLRVGEQYF. CDR3 nucleotides: TGTGCCAGCAGTTTAAGGGTTGGGGAGCAGTACTTC. The chain carries TRBV28 and TRBJ2-7; D unresolved. The germline gives CDR1 MDHEN, CDR2 SYDVKM. The CDR3 spans 12 residues. The V gene lost 2 bases and the J gene lost 7 bases, with 9 bases spanning the gap.

V usage is TRBV6-6 and J usage is TRBJ2-7; 8 nucleotides line up with TRBD2. Germline V lookup: CDR1 MNHNY, CDR2 SVGAGI (reference sequence). The length of the CDR3 is 13 residues. Unmatched junction bases numbered 7, after V lost 6 bases and J lost 6 bases. Here the CDR3 DNA reads TGTGCCAGCAGGGGGGGACTAGACTTCGAGCAGTACTTC. Its translation is CASRGGLDFEQYF.

The J gene is TRBJ1-1, the V gene TRBV18, with 7 bases that match TRBD1. Germline lookup yields CDR1 KGHSH and CDR2 LQKENI. V gave up 4 bases and J gave up 2 bases; unmatched junction bases: 10. This CDR3 has 16 residues. In DNA, the CDR3 is TGTGCCAGCTCACTATTAATTGACAGGGACAACACTGAAGCTTTCTTT. Translated: CASSLLIDRDNTEAFF.

The chain recombines TRBV9 with TRBJ1-1; D call uncertain. This CDR3 is built from 14 residues. The germline V gene encodes CDR1 SGDLS and CDR2 YYNGEE. Deletions cut 4 bases from V and 2 bases from J, with 12 bases between. Here the CDR3 reads CASSSRWGNTEAFF. For the CDR3, the DNA is TGTGCCAGCAGCTCCCGTTGGGGAAACACTGAAGCTTTCTTT.

V usage is TRBV6-4 and J usage is TRBJ2-7; 13 positions agree with TRBD2. Germline values: CDR1 MRHNA, CDR2 SNTAGT. The V segment lost 6 bases and the J segment 4 bases; nucleotides outside the gene matches: 6. CDR3 length: 15 residues. CDR3 loop: CASRQEGLAGYEQYF. The CDR3 DNA follows: TGTGCCAGCAGACAAGAGGGACTAGCGGGGTACGAGCAGTACTTC.

V and J are TRBV5-1 and TRBJ2-1; 16 nucleotides agree with TRBD2. This CDR3 spans 17 amino acids. Germline CDR1 reads SGHRS; CDR2 reads YFSETQ. V lost 4 bases, J lost 6 bases, and 7 bases stayed unmatched. For the CDR3, the DNA is TGCGCCAGCAGCCCGGGACTAGCGGGAGGGCCAGGCAATGAGCAGTTCTTC. It yields the protein CASSPGLAGGPGNEQFF.

This clone was seen a single time. This rearrangement joins TRBV4-1 to TRBJ2-7; D might be TRBD1 or TRBD2, each matching 5 bases. Trimming took off 0 bases at V and 3 bases at J, with 12 bases between the two ends. Germline CDR1 is MGHRA and CDR2 is YSYEKL. The CDR3 runs to 15 residues. Here the CDR3 reads CASSQDGAGIYEQYF. DNA of the CDR3: TGCGCCAGCAGCCAAGACGGGGCAGGGATCTACGAGCAGTACTTC.

The rearrangement joins TRBV6-1 to TRBJ1-5, with D uncertain. From germline, CDR1 is MNHNS and CDR2 SASEGT. This CDR3 region has 13 residues. Trimming cost V 3 bases and J 0 bases, with 3 bases left between them. The CDR3 sequence is CASSESSNQPQHF. Written as DNA, the CDR3 is TGTGCCAGCAGTGAGTCTAGCAATCAGCCCCAGCATTTT.